The count of the clone carrying this T cell receptor (beta chain) is one. Its target is not known. The junction does not match germline at one end; this may be a read error. These data are taken from a study of blood T cells in healthy people across ages. Study-wide findings and caveats: Diversity estimates drawn from one million T cells were deemed underestimates.

Together with a sample-barcoded 5' primer, a J-beta primer mix was included in a second PCR lasting roughly 7 to 11 cycles. Researchers report that each sample yielded at least 2.5 million CDR3-containing paired-end reads. From the 5' RACE reads, TCRdb called clonotypes with MiXCR, one entry per CDR3 protein. The profile shows roughly 800,000 distinct CDR3 sequences, 55% to 70% of them singletons. The germline gives CDR1 SGDLS, CDR2 YYNGEE. This CDR3 contains 16 residues. This receptor was taken from a man younger than 45 in good health. Sequencing was performed on blood. The chain employs TRBV9 and TRBJ2-7, with D possibly TRBD1 on 5 matching bases. The CDR3 spells CTSSVATQEPSYEQYF. In nucleotides, the CDR3 is TGTACCAGCAGCGTAGCTACACAGGAACCCTCCTACGAGCAGTACTTC.